The sequence of this T cell receptor (beta chain) was determined in a study of blood T cell repertoires in COVID-19. As for the study in general: Sources were T cells, B-cell-depleted T cells, or PBMCs; the material itself was cDNA or gDNA.

In the source study's methods: Quantification of nucleated cells was approximated via reference gene primer amplification. Only in-frame clones appear in the TCRdb table, and some are missing; sequencing was by immunoSEQ multiplex PCR. D and trimming were read from the DNA, whereas the V and J calls and clone size are those reported in that table. The table shows 250,000 to 400,000 clones, with roughly 84% occurring only once. The V end was cut by 10 bases, the J end by 0 bases, with 13 bases between. CDR3 length equals 15 residues. Germline V lookup: CDR1 SNHLY, CDR2 FYNNEI. This clone has just one count.

The specimen sequenced was peripheral blood. This TCR came from a man between 50 and 59 years old with active or convalescent COVID-19. The chain is built from TRBV2 and TRBJ1-6; tentative D call: TRBD1 (5 bases). CDR3 residues: CATRGESSYNSPLHF. The CDR3 DNA reads TGTGCCACCCGGGGGGAGAGCTCCTATAATTCACCCCTCCACTTT. Drawing the rest from reference TRBV2 and TRBJ1-6, the complete variable domain is EPEVTQTPSHQVTQMGQEVILRCVPISNHLYFYWYRQILGQKVEFLVSFYNNEISEKSEIFDDQFSVERPDGSNFTLKIRSTKLEDSAMYFCATRGESSYNSPLHFGNGTRLTVT.